A selection of T cell receptor beta chains follows, all from one sample in a study of cytomegalovirus exposure and HLA in healthy donors. Data came from immunoSEQ multiplex PCR; TCRdb stores just in-frame clones and leaves some out. Here the sample spans 100,000 to 150,000 clones, more than 70% being singletons. The sample taken for sequencing was PBMCs. The origin of the receptors is a man younger than 35 in good health and CMV-seronegative. CDR3s include the opening cysteine and the closing phenylalanine or tryptophan. D genes are given only for firm matches. Not every row has a clone size; where given, it reads once, few, many or a size class.

NA | TRBJ2-5 | TRBV4-1 | once | CASSRLVEETQYF | TGCGCCAGCAGCCGACTAGTAGAAGAGACCCAGTACTTC
NA | TRBJ2-3 | TRBV5-4 | NA | CASSLSGFSTDTQYF | TGTGCCAGCAGCTTGTCCGGGTTTAGCACAGATACGCAGTATTTT
NA | TRBJ1-5 | TRBV28 | once | CASSGQGAGDQPQHF | TGTGCCAGCAGTGGGCAGGGCGCTGGGGATCAGCCCCAGCATTTT
TRBD1 | TRBJ1-5 | TRBV28 | once | CASSQDREDQPQHF | TGTGCCAGCAGCCAAGACAGGGAGGATCAGCCCCAGCATTTT
NA | TRBJ2-1 | TRBV27 | NA | CASSLTAKNEQFF | TGTGCCAGCAGTTTGACAGCGAAAAATGAGCAGTTCTTC
NA | TRBJ2-5 | TRBV18 | NA | CASSPVISEMETQYF | TGTGCCAGCTCACCAGTTATTTCGGAGATGGAGACCCAGTACTTC
TRBD1 | TRBJ1-1 | TRBV5-1 | NA | CASSPRNLRQGRTEAFF | TGCGCCAGCAGCCCCAGAAACCTTAGACAGGGACGAACTGAAGCTTTCTTT
NA | TRBJ1-2 | TRBV4-3 | NA | CASSQDPAGPNVNYGYTF | TGCGCCAGCAGCCAAGATCCCGCAGGTCCAAATGTTAACTATGGCTACACCTTC
TRBD2 | TRBJ2-1 | TRBV9 | NA | CASSVELAGYNEQFF | TGTGCCAGCAGCGTAGAACTAGCGGGATACAATGAGCAGTTCTTC
NA | TRBJ1-4 | TRBV6-5 | NA | CASSYSLGATNEKLFF | TGTGCCAGCAGTTACTCTCTCGGTGCAACTAATGAAAAACTGTTTTTT
NA | TRBJ2-3 | TRBV7-6 | NA | CASSSLSGLTDTQYF | TGTGCCAGCAGCTCCCTTAGCGGACTCACAGATACGCAGTATTTT
NA | TRBJ2-7 | TRBV19 | few | CASSITDTTYEQYF | TGTGCCAGTAGCATAACGGACACAACCTACGAGCAGTACTTC
TRBD2 | TRBJ2-7 | TRBV5-4 | NA | CASRRGGVAGDSFYEQYF | TGTGCCAGCAGACGAGGCGGGGTAGCGGGAGACTCTTTCTACGAGCAGTACTTC
NA | TRBJ2-2 | TRBV10-3 | NA | CAISESVTGELFF | TGTGCCATCAGTGAATCGGTGACCGGGGAGCTGTTTTTT
TRBD2 | TRBJ2-5 | TRBV19 | NA | CASRGEGTQYF | TGTGCCAGTAGGGGGGAGGGGACCCAGTACTTC
TRBD1 | TRBJ2-7 | TRBV4-1 | NA | CASSNKDGTGSYEQYF | TGCGCCAGCAGCAACAAGGATGGGACAGGGTCCTACGAGCAGTACTTC
NA | TRBJ1-5 | TRBV28 | NA | CASSPQDRLYQPQHF | TGTGCCAGCAGTCCCCAGGACAGACTTTATCAGCCCCAGCATTTT
NA | TRBJ2-2 | TRBV5-4 | NA | CASRRDTTNTGELFF | TGTGCCAGCAGACGGGACACCACGAACACCGGGGAGCTGTTTTTT
TRBD2 | TRBJ2-1 | TRBV5-4 | NA | CASSQTLAGFMYNEQFF | TGTGCCAGCAGCCAAACATTAGCGGGATTCATGTACAATGAGCAGTTCTTC
NA | TRBJ1-1 | TRBV27 | NA | CASSPRTATQLNTEAFF | TGTGCCAGCAGTCCCAGGACAGCAACCCAACTGAACACTGAAGCTTTCTTT
NA | TRBJ2-7 | TRBV19 | NA | CASSRRRGTKSGYEQYF | TGTGCCAGTAGCCGAAGGCGGGGGACAAAATCGGGCTACGAGCAGTACTTC
NA | TRBJ2-5 | TRBV5-6 | NA | CASSPGAFETQYF | TGTGCCAGCAGCCCAGGGGCATTCGAGACCCAGTACTTC
TRBD2 | TRBJ2-7 | TRBV28 | NA | CASKTTLASGIGEQYF | TGTGCCAGCAAAACTACTTTGGCTAGCGGGATAGGAGAGCAGTACTTC
TRBD2 | TRBJ2-7 | TRBV7-9 | medium-sized | CASSLPGLAGTEQYF | TGTGCCAGCAGCCTCCCTGGACTAGCGGGAACCGAGCAGTACTTC
TRBD1 | TRBJ2-5 | TRBV27 | NA | CASSPTGGAGETQYF | TGTGCCAGCAGTCCAACAGGGGGCGCGGGGGAGACCCAGTACTTC
NA | TRBJ2-1 | TRBV29-1 | once | CSVEGGPGLTSYNEQFF | TGCAGCGTTGAGGGGGGACCGGGACTCACCTCCTACAATGAGCAGTTCTTC
NA | TRBJ1-2 | TRBV4-1 | NA | CASSQVPGSNYGYTF | TGCGCCAGCAGCCAAGTGCCAGGCAGTAACTATGGCTACACCTTC
TRBD2 | TRBJ2-1 | TRBV7-9 | NA | CASSEGLAGVDEQFF | TGTGCCAGCAGCGAGGGACTAGCGGGAGTTGATGAGCAGTTCTTC
NA | TRBJ2-3 | TRBV18 | NA | CASSSSEGDTQYF | TGTGCCAGCTCTTCTTCTGAGGGAGATACGCAGTATTTT
TRBD1 | TRBJ1-5 | TRBV30 | NA | CAWSRGTGAVHGNQPQHF | TGTGCCTGGAGTAGAGGGACAGGGGCTGTCCATGGCAATCAGCCCCAGCATTTT
NA | TRBJ2-3 | TRBV10-3 | NA | CATNRGGDTDTQYF | TGTGCCACCAATCGGGGCGGGGACACAGATACGCAGTATTTT
TRBD2 | TRBJ2-2 | TRBV9 | NA | CASSVGLAGTTGELFF | TGTGCCAGCAGCGTAGGGCTAGCGGGGACCACCGGGGAGCTGTTTTTT
NA | TRBJ1-2 | TRBV7-9 | NA | CASSLGGADSWGYTF | TGTGCCAGCAGCTTAGGGGGTGCGGACAGCTGGGGCTACACCTTC
TRBD1 | TRBJ1-2 | TRBV19 | NA | CASSTLIIRDRGYGYTF | TGTGCCAGTAGTACCTTAATCATCCGGGACAGGGGTTATGGCTACACCTTC
NA | TRBJ1-1 | TRBV5-6 | NA | CASSALRVVTEAFF | TGTGCCAGCAGCGCATTGAGAGTGGTGACTGAAGCTTTCTTT
NA | TRBJ1-5 | TRBV7-6 | NA | CASSLESRDSNQPQHF | TGTGCCAGCAGCTTAGAATCTCGAGACAGTAATCAGCCCCAGCATTTT
TRBD2 | TRBJ2-1 | TRBV5-1 | NA | CASSLGTSGNSYNEQFF | TGCGCCAGCAGCTTGGGGACTAGCGGAAACTCCTACAATGAGCAGTTCTTC
NA | TRBJ2-1 | TRBV7-9 | NA | CASSLTRDGDEQFF | TGTGCCAGCAGCTTAACTAGGGATGGCGATGAGCAGTTCTTC
NA | TRBJ2-7 | TRBV28 | NA | CASKTSGEQYF | TGTGCCAGCAAAACATCGGGAGAGCAGTACTTC
NA | TRBJ2-7 | TRBV29-1 | NA | CSVRQVLSYEQYF | TGCAGCGTCCGACAGGTGCTCTCCTACGAGCAGTACTTC
NA | TRBJ2-2 | TRBV4-3 | NA | CASSQGYRDPGELFF | TGCGCCAGCAGCCAGGGGTACAGGGATCCCGGGGAGCTGTTTTTT
TRBD2 | TRBJ2-3 | TRBV7-6 | few | CASSLSGGRADTQYF | TGTGCCAGCAGCTTATCCGGGGGGAGGGCAGATACGCAGTATTTT
NA | TRBJ2-5 | TRBV14 | NA | CASSHLRTELETQYF | TGTGCCAGCAGCCACCTCCGGACAGAATTAGAGACCCAGTACTTC
NA | TRBJ1-6 | TRBV28 | NA | CASISPRVNSPLHF | TGTGCCAGCATTTCCCCCAGGGTTAATTCACCCCTCCACTTT
TRBD1 | TRBJ1-2 | TRBV27 | NA | CASSTRTGDGGYTF | TGTGCCAGCAGTACCAGGACAGGGGACGGCGGCTACACCTTC
TRBD1 | TRBJ2-5 | TRBV10-3 | NA | CAIRGQGLPEETQYF | TGTGCCATCAGAGGACAGGGCCTTCCCGAAGAGACCCAGTACTTC
TRBD1 | TRBJ2-1 | TRBV19 | few | CASSSGDSYYEQFF | TGTGCCAGTAGTAGTGGGGACAGCTACTATGAGCAGTTCTTC
NA | TRBJ1-4 | TRBV5-1 | NA | CASSSSGGGGEKLFF | TGCGCCAGCAGCTCCTCCGGCGGGGGCGGTGAAAAACTGTTTTTT
NA | TRBJ1-1 | TRBV28 | NA | CASTRVTEAFF | TGTGCCAGCACACGGGTGACTGAAGCTTTCTTT
NA | TRBJ1-1 | TRBV18 | once | CASSPDLGSRGTEAFF | TGTGCCAGCTCACCAGATTTGGGGTCCCGGGGGACTGAAGCTTTCTTT
NA | TRBJ2-1 | TRBV27 | NA | CASSLQNSYNEQFF | TGTGCCAGCAGTTTGCAGAACTCCTACAATGAGCAGTTCTTC
NA | TRBJ2-6 | TRBV7-2 | NA | CASSHGLWHSSGANVLTF | TGTGCCAGCAGCCACGGTCTGTGGCACAGCTCTGGGGCCAACGTCCTGACTTTC
TRBD2 | TRBJ2-1 | TRBV2 | NA | CASRTLAASYNEQFF | TGTGCCAGCAGAACTCTAGCGGCCTCCTACAATGAGCAGTTCTTC
NA | TRBJ2-7 | TRBV5-6 | once | CASSLASTEQYF | TGTGCCAGCAGCCTTGCAAGCACCGAGCAGTACTTC
NA | TRBJ2-7 | TRBV7-2 | NA | CASSSKDTGRGSYEQYF | TGTGCCAGCAGCTCGAAGGACACAGGGAGGGGCTCCTACGAGCAGTACTTC
NA | TRBJ2-7 | TRBV13 | once | CASSLFGTRSYEQYF | TGTGCCAGCAGCTTATTCGGGACTCGTTCCTACGAGCAGTACTTC
NA | TRBJ1-4 | TRBV6-1 | NA | CASSGPFDGGTNEKLFF | TGTGCCAGCAGTGGACCCTTCGACGGGGGGACTAATGAAAAACTGTTTTTT